This T cell receptor (beta chain) derives from a study of spatial heterogeneity in lung cancer. Every molecule of TCR cDNA had its own unique molecular identifier. TCRdb used MiXCR to reprocess the 5' RACE reads, holding one entry per CDR3 protein. The table includes a few thousand distinct CDR3 sequences, 8.8% detected once. Time point defined: sample taken at primary tumor resection. This clonotype is classed as medium-sized (0.01 to 0.1%). The material sequenced was normal lung tissue next to the tumor, taken at surgery. This clonotype originated in a female donor with early-stage non-small cell lung cancer.

The CDR3 nucleotides are TGCGCCAGCAGCCCCTCGGGGGGGCTGCGAGGGGAGCTGTTTTTT. It yields the protein CASSPSGGLRGELFF. The gene calls are TRBV4-3 and TRBJ2-2, with 8 bases lining up with TRBD2. The CDR3 runs to 15 residues. Germline V gene lookup returns CDR1 LGHNA and CDR2 YSLEER. The ends lost 4 bases at V and 8 bases at J; junction bases unmatched: 9.